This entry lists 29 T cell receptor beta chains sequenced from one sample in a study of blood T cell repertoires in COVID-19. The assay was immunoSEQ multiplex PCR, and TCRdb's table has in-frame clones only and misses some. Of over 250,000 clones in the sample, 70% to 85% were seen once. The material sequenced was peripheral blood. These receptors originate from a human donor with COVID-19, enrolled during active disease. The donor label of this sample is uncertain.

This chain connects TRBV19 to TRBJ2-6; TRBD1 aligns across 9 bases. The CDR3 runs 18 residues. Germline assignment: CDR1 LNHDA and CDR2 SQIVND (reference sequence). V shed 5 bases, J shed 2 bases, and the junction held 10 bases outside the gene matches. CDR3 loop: CASSSSGTGLAGANVLTF. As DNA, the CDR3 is TGTGCCAGTAGTTCGTCCGGGACAGGGCTGGCTGGGGCCAACGTCCTGACTTTC.

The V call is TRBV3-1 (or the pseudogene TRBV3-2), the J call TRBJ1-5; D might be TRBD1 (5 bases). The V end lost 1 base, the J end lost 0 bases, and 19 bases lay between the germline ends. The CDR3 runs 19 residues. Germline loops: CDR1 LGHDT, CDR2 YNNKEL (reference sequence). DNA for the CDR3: TGTGCCAGCAGCCAAGGGTATTTAGGAGGGCAGGGTAGCAATCAGCCCCAGCATTTT. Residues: CASSQGYLGGQGSNQPQHF.

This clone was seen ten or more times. In nucleotides, the CDR3 is TGTGCCAGCAGCGTATCGGGATTCCCCTCGAACACCGGGGAGCTGTTTTTT. As protein: CASSVSGFPSNTGELFF. The J gene is TRBJ2-2, the V gene TRBV9; D might be TRBD2 (5 bases). This CDR3 comprises 17 residues. CDR1 and CDR2 from the germline V gene are SGDLS and YYNGEE. Trimming pared 1 base from V and 0 bases from J, leaving 13 bases between. Using reference TRBV9 and TRBJ2-2 for the parts outside the CDR3, the full variable domain is DSGVTQTPKHLITATGQRVTLRCSPRSGDLSVYWYQQSLDQGLQFLIQYYNGEERAKGNILERFSAQQFPDLHSELNLSSLELGDSALYFCASSVSGFPSNTGELFFGEGSRLTVL.

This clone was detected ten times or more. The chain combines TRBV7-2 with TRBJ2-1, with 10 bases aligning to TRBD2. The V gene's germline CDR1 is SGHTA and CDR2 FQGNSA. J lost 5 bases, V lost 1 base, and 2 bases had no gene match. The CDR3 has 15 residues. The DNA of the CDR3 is TGTGCCAGCAGCTTAGAGCTAGCGGGAGACAATGAGCAGTTCTTC. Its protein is CASSLELAGDNEQFF.

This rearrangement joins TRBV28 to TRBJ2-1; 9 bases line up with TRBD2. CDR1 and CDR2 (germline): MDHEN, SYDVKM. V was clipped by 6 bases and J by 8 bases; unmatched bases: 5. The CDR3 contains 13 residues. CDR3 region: CASRSSGSHEQFF. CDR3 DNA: TGTGCCAGCAGAAGTAGCGGGAGTCATGAGCAGTTCTTC.

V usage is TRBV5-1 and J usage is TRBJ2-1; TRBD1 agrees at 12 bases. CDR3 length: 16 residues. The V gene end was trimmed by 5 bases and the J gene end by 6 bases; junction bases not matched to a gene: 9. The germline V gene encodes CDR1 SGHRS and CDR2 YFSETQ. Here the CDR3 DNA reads TGCGCCAGCAGACCCCCGGGACAGGGGGCTATCAATGAGCAGTTCTTC. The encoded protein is CASRPPGQGAINEQFF.

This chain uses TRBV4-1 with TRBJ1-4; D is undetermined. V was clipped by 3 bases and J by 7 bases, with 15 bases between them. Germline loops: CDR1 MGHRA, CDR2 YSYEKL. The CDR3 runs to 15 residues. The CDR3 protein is CASSHQPRGGEKLFF. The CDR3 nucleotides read TGCGCCAGCAGCCATCAGCCACGGGGAGGTGAAAAACTGTTTTTT.

The CDR3 is CASSNSGEGYGYTF. CDR3 DNA sequence: TGTGCCAGCAGTAATTCGGGGGAGGGGTATGGCTACACCTTC. This chain links TRBV28 with TRBJ1-2; tentatively, D is TRBD1 (5 bases). CDR3 length: 14 residues. Trimming took off 5 bases at V and 5 bases at J, with 15 bases between the two ends. Germline lookup yields CDR1 MDHEN and CDR2 SYDVKM.

The CDR3 coding sequence is TGTGCCAGCAGCTTGGGGGCGGGAGCAATTAACAATGAGCAGTTCTTC. This codes for CASSLGAGAINNEQFF. The gene calls are TRBV5-5 and TRBJ2-1; the match to TRBD2 covers 7 bases. This CDR3 is built from 16 residues. V dropped 0 bases and J dropped 5; count of bases not matched to a gene: 8. Germline assignment: CDR1 SGHKS and CDR2 YYEKEE (reference sequence).

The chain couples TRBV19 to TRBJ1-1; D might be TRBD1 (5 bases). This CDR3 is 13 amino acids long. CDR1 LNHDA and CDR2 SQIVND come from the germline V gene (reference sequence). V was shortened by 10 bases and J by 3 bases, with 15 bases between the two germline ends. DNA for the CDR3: TGTGCCACCCTGGGGCAGGCGCACACTGAAGCTTTCTTT. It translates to CATLGQAHTEAFF.

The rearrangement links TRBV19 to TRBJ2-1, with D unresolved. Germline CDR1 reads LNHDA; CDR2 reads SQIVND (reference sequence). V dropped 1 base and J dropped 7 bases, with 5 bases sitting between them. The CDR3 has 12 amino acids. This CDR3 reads CASSIVANEQFF. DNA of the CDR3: TGTGCCAGTAGTATAGTTGCGAATGAGCAGTTCTTC.

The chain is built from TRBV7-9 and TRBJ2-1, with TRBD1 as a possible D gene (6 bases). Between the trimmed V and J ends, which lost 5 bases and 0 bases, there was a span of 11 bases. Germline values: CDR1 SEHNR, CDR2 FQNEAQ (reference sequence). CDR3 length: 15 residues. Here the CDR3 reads CASSRDRSSYNEQFF. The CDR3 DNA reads TGTGCCAGCAGCCGCGACAGGAGCTCCTACAATGAGCAGTTCTTC.

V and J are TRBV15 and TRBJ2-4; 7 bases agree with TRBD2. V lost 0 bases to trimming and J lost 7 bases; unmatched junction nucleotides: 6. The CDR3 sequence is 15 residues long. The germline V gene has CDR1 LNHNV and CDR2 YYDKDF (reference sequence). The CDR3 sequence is CATSREAGVTNIQYF. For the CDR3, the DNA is TGTGCCACCAGCAGAGAGGCGGGGGTTACGAACATTCAGTACTTC.

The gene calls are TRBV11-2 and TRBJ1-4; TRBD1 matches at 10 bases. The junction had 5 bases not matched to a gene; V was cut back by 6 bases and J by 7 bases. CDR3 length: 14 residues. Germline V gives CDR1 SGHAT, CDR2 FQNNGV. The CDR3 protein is CASSYGQGVEKLFF. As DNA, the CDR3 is TGTGCCAGCAGTTACGGACAGGGGGTTGAAAAACTGTTTTTT.

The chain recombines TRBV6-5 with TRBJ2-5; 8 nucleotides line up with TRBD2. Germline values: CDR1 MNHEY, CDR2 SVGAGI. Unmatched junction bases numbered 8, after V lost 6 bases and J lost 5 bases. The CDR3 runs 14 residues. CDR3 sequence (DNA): TGTGCCAGCAGGCCGAGCGGGAGCGGGGAGACCCAGTACTTC. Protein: CASRPSGSGETQYF.

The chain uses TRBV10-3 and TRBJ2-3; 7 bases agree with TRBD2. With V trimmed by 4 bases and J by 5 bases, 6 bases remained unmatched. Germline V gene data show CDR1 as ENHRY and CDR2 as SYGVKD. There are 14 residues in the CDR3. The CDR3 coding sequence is TGTGCCATCAGTGGGGGGGGATCCGAAGATACGCAGTATTTT. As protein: CAISGGGSEDTQYF.

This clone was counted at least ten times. The CDR3 is CASSFEAGETQYF. As DNA, the CDR3 is TGTGCCAGCAGCTTTGAGGCAGGGGAGACCCAGTACTTC. The V and J genes are TRBV11-3 and TRBJ2-5, with D possibly TRBD1 on 5 matching bases. The CDR3 has 13 residues. Trimming removed 3 bases at V and 5 bases at J, with 10 bases between. CDR1 and CDR2 from the germline V gene are SGHNT and YENEEA.

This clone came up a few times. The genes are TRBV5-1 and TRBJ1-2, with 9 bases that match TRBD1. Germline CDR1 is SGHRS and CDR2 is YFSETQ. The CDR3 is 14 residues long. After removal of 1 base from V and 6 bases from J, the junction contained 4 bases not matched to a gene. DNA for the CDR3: TGCGCCAGCAGCTTGCAACAGGGGGCCAATGGCTACACCTTC. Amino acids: CASSLQQGANGYTF.

CDR3 nucleotides: TGTGCCAGCAGCGGGCTTTATAGCGGAGATACGCAGTATTTT. It translates to CASSGLYSGDTQYF. This chain connects TRBV28 to TRBJ2-3; perhaps TRBD2 as D (6 bases). CDR1 MDHEN and CDR2 SYDVKM come from the germline V gene. The CDR3 extends over 14 amino acids. Trimming pared 6 bases from V and 5 bases from J, leaving 15 bases between.

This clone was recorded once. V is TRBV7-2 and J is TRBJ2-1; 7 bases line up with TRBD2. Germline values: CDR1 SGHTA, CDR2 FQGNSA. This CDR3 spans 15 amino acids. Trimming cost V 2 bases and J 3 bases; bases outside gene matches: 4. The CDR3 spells CASSLFGGGYNEQFF. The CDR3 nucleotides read TGTGCCAGCAGCTTATTTGGCGGGGGCTACAATGAGCAGTTCTTC.

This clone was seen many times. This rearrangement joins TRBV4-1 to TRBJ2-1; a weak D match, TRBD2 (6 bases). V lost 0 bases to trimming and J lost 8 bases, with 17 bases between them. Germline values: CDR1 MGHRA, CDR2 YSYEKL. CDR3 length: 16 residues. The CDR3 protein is CASSQDWFGGIYEQFF. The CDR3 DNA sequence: TGCGCCAGCAGCCAAGATTGGTTTGGCGGGATCTATGAGCAGTTCTTC.

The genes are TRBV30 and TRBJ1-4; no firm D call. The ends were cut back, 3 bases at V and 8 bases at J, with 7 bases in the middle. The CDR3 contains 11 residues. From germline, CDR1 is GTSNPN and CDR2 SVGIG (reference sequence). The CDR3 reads CAWRAQEKLFF. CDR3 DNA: TGTGCCTGGAGGGCACAGGAAAAACTGTTTTTT.

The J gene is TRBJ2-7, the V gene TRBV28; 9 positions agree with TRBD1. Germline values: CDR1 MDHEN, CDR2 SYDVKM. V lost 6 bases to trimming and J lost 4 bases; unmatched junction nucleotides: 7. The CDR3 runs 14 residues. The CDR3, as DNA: TGTGCCAGCAGGGTGAACAGGGGGCGTTACGAGCAGTACTTC. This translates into CASRVNRGRYEQYF.

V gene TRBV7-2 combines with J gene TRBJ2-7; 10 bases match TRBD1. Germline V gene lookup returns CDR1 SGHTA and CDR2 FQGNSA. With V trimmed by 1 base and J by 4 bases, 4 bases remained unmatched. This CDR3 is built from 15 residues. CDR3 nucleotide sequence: TGTGCCAGCAGCTTAGGAGACAGGGGGCCTTACGAGCAGTACTTC. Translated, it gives CASSLGDRGPYEQYF.

The DNA for the CDR3 is TGCGCCAGCAGCTTGGAAGGGGGCAGGAACACTGAAGCTTTCTTT. The encoded protein is CASSLEGGRNTEAFF. The V and J genes are TRBV5-1 and TRBJ1-1; TRBD1 agrees at 7 bases. Trimming removed 0 bases from V and 1 base from J; junction bases left unmatched: 3. Germline CDR1 is SGHRS and CDR2 is YFSETQ. The CDR3 loop spans 15 amino acids.

The CDR3 sequence: CASSPGREGYQPQHF. In nucleotides, the CDR3 is TGTGCCAGCTCACCAGGCAGGGAGGGATACCAGCCCCAGCATTTT. The chain carries TRBV18 and TRBJ1-5; maybe TRBD1 (5 bases). Germline CDR1 reads KGHSH; CDR2 reads LQKENI. This CDR3 has 15 amino acids. The V and J ends lost 2 bases and 7 bases respectively, with 15 bases between them.

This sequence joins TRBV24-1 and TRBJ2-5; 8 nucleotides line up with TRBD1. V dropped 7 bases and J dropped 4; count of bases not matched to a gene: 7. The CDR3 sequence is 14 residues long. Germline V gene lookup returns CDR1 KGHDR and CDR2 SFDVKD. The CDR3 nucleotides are TGTGCCACCAGGATATCGACAGGGGTAGAGACCCAGTACTTC. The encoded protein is CATRISTGVETQYF.

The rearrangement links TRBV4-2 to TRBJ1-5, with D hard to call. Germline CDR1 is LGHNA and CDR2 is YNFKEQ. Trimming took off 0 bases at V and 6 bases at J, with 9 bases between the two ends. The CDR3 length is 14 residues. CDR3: CASSQDEEGQPQHF. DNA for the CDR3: TGTGCCAGCAGCCAAGATGAGGAGGGTCAGCCCCAGCATTTT.

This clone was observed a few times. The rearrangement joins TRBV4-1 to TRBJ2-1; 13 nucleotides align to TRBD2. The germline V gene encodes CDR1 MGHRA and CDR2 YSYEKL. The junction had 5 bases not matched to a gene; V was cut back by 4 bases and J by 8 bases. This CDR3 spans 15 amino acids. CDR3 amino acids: CASSPRLAGGDEQFF. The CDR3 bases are TGCGCCAGCAGCCCTAGACTAGCGGGAGGCGATGAGCAGTTCTTC.